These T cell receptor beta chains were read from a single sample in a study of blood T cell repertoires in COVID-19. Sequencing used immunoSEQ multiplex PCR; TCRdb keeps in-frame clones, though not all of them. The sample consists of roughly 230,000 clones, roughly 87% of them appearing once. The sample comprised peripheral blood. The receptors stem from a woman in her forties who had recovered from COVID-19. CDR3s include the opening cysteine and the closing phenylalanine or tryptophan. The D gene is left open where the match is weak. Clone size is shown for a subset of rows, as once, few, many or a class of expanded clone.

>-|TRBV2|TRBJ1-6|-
TGTGCCCACAGCGGGCCCCACACTACACCCCTCCACTTT
CAHSGPHTTPLHF
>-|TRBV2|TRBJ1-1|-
TGTGCCAGCACTATGTGGAGCACTGAAGCTTTCTTT
CASTMWSTEAFF
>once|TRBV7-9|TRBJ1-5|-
TGTGCCAGCAGCGACCAGGGTGATCAGCCCCAGCATTTT
CASSDQGDQPQHF
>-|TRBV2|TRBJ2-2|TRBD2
TGTGCCAGCAGCTCGTCTAGCGGGGGGTTCACCGGGGAGCTGTTTTTT
CASSSSSGGFTGELFF
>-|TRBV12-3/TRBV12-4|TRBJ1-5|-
TGTGCCAGCAGAACAGGGTCCCATCAGCCCCAGCATTTT
CASRTGSHQPQHF
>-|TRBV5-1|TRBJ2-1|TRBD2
TGCGCCAGCAGCCCCGGGGCGGGGGGCTCCTACAATGAGCAGTTCTTC
CASSPGAGGSYNEQFF
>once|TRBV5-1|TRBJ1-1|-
TGCGCCAGCAGCCGCCAAGCCGGACAGTCTTACACTGAAGCTTTCTTT
CASSRQAGQSYTEAFF
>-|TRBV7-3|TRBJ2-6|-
TGTGCCAGCAGCAGGACAGCTCTGGGCGCCAACGTCCTGACTTTC
CASSRTALGANVLTF
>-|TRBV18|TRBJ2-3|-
TGTGCCAGCTCACCACCTGCAGAGGGCACAGATACGCAGTATTTT
CASSPPAEGTDTQYF
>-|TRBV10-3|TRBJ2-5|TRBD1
TGTGCCATCAGCGGGACAGACCCCCAGGGGACCCAGTACTTC
CAISGTDPQGTQYF
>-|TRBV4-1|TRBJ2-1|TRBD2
TGCGCCAGCAGCAATAGCGGGAGCTCCTACAATGAGCAGTTCTTC
CASSNSGSSYNEQFF
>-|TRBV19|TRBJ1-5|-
TGCGCCAGTAGTTCCCACGAAGGGTTGGGGGCGGCGAATCAGCCCCAGCATTTT
CASSSHEGLGAANQPQHF
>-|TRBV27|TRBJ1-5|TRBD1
TGTGCCAGCGCATATCGGACAGGGGGCGATCAGCCCCAGCATTTT
CASAYRTGGDQPQHF
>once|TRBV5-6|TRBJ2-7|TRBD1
TGTGCCAGCAGCTTCGGACAGGGTACGGGCGAGCAGTACTTC
CASSFGQGTGEQYF
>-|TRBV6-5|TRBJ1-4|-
TGTGCCAGCAGTTACCGCAACTCGAATGAAAAACTGTTTTTT
CASSYRNSNEKLFF
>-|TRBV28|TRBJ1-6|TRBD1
TGTGCCAGCAGTTCCCTGACAGGGGAGGTGACACCCCTCCACTTT
CASSSLTGEVTPLHF
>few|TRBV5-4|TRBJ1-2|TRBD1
TGTGCCAGCATGCCGGGACAGGGGGCAACTAACTATGGCTACACCTTC
CASMPGQGATNYGYTF
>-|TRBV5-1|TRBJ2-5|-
TGCGCCAGCAAACTCCGTCCCGGCCAAGAGACCCAGTACTTC
CASKLRPGQETQYF
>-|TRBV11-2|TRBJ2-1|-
TGTGCCAGCAGCGATCGGGACTCCTCCAATGAGCAGTTCTTC
CASSDRDSSNEQFF
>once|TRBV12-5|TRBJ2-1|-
TGTGCTAGTGGTTTGGGAAATCAGGGTTATGAGCAGTTCTTC
CASGLGNQGYEQFF
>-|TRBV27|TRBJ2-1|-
TGTGCCAGCAGTTGGGCAAATTACAATGAGCAGTTCTTC
CASSWANYNEQFF
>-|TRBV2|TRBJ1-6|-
TGTGCCAGCACCGAGCGGACTAATTCACCCCTCCACTTT
CASTERTNSPLHF
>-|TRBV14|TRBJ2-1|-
TGTGCCAGCAGCCAACGTCGGGGAGCGGGCTCCTACAATGAGCAGTTCTTC
CASSQRRGAGSYNEQFF
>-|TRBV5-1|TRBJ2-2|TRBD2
TGCGCCAGCAGTTACGGAGTCGGGACTAGCGACACCGGGGAGCTGTTTTTT
CASSYGVGTSDTGELFF
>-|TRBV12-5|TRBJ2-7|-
TGTGCTAGTGGTTTGGTACTTTACGAGCAGTACTTC
CASGLVLYEQYF
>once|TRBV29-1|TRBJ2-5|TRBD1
TGCAGCGAACGACAGGGGGAGACCCAGTACTTC
CSERQGETQYF
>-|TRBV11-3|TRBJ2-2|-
TGTGCCAGCAGCCGTACAGCCGGGGAGCTGTTTTTT
CASSRTAGELFF
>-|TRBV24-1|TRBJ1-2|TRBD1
TGTGCCACCAGTGATCCGTGGACAGGGAAGGGCTACACCTTC
CATSDPWTGKGYTF
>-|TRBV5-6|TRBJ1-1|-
TGTGCCAGCAGCTTCGGCAGGGTTTATACTGAAGCTTTCTTT
CASSFGRVYTEAFF
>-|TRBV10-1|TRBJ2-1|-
TGCGCCAGCAGTGACCCTTACAATGAGCAGTTCTTC
CASSDPYNEQFF
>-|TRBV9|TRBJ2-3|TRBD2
TGTGCCAGCAGCGTAGACCTAGCGGGGGGGGAATGGGAAGATACGCAGTATTTT
CASSVDLAGGEWEDTQYF
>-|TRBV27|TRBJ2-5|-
TGTGCCAGCACCCCTAGGTTGGGTTCGGGGGGCGCGTACCAAGAGACCCAGTACTTC
CASTPRLGSGGAYQETQYF
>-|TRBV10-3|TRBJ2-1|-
TGTGCCATCAGTGAGGTTCGGGGGAGGGAGCAGTTCTTC
CAISEVRGREQFF